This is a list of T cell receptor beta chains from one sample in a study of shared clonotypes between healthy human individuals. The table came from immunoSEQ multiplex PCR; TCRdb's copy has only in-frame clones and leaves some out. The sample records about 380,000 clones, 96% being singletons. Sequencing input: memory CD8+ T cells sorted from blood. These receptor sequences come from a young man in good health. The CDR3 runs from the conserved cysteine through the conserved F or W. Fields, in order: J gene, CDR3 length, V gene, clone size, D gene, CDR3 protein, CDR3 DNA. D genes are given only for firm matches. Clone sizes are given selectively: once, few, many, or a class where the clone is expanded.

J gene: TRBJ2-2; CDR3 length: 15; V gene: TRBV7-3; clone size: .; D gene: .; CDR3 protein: CASSLWSGDTGELFF; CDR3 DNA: TGTGCCAGCAGCTTATGGTCAGGGGACACCGGGGAGCTGTTTTTT
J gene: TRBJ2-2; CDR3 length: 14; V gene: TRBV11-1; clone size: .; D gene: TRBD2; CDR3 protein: CASSLLAGAGELFF; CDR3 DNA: TGTGCCAGCAGCTTACTAGCGGGAGCCGGGGAGCTGTTTTTT
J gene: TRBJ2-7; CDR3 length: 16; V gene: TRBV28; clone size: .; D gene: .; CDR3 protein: CASRYGGGASSFGQYF; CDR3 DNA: TGTGCCAGCAGGTACGGCGGAGGCGCATCCTCATTCGGGCAGTACTTC
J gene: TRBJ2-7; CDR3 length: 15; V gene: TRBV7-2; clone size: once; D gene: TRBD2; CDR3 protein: CASSILSGSPYEQYF; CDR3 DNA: TGTGCCAGCAGCATTCTTAGCGGGAGCCCCTACGAGCAGTACTTC
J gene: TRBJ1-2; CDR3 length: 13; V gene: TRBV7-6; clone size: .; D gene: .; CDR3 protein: CASSLAGGGGYTF; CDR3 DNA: TGTGCCAGCAGCTTAGCAGGGGGAGGTGGCTACACCTTC
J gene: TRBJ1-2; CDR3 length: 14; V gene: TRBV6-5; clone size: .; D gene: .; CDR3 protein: CASSLDIRSYGYTF; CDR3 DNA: TGTGCCAGCAGCCTAGATATTAGAAGTTATGGCTACACCTTC
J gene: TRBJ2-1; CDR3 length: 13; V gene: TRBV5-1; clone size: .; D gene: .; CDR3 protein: CASSLGSYNEQFF; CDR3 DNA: TGCGCCAGCAGCTTGGGTAGCTACAATGAGCAGTTCTTC
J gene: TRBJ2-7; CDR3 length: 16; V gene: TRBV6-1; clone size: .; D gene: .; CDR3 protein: CASSEAQRYFLYEQYF; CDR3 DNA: TGTGCCAGCAGTGAAGCCCAGCGATACTTCCTCTACGAGCAGTACTTC
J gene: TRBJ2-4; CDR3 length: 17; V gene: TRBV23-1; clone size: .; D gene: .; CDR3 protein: CASSQKPLWGEENIQYF; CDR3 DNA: TGCGCCAGCAGTCAAAAACCGCTTTGGGGGGAGGAAAACATTCAGTACTTC
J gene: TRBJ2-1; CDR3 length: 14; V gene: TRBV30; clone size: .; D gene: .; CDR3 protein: CAWSVSRSYNEQFF; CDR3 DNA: TGTGCCTGGAGTGTTTCCAGGAGCTACAATGAGCAGTTCTTC
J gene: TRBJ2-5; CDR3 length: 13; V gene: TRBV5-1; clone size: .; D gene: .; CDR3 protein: CASSTDGQETQYF; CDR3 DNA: TGCGCCAGCAGCACCGACGGACAAGAGACCCAGTACTTC
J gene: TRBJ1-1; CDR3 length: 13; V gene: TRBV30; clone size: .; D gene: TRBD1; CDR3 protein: CACGTGGNTEAFF; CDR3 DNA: TGTGCCTGCGGGACAGGGGGGAACACTGAAGCTTTCTTT
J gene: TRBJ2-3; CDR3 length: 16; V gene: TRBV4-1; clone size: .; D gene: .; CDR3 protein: CASSQGVVVAADTQYF; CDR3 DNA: TGCGCCAGCAGCCAAGGGGTTGTTGTCGCGGCAGATACGCAGTATTTT
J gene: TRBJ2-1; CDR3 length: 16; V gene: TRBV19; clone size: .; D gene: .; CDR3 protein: CASSIAPLLQYNEQFF; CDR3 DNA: TGTGCCAGTAGTATAGCCCCCCTACTGCAATACAATGAGCAGTTCTTC
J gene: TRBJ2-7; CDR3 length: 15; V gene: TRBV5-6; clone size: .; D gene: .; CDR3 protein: CASSLPQGIPNEQYF; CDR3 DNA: TGTGCCAGCAGCCTCCCCCAGGGTATTCCGAACGAGCAGTACTTC
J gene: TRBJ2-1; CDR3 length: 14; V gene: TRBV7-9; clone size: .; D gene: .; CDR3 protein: CASSLGYPYNEQFF; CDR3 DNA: TGTGCCAGCAGCTTGGGATACCCGTACAATGAGCAGTTCTTC
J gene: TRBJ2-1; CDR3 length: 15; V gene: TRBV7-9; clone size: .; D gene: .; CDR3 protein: CASSLSPGSSDEQFF; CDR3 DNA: TGTGCCAGCAGCTTATCCCCGGGTAGCTCCGATGAGCAGTTCTTC
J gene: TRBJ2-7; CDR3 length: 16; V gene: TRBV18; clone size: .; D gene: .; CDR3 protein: CASSPTPSQKTYEQYF; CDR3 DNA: TGTGCCAGCTCACCAACCCCTAGCCAGAAAACCTACGAGCAGTACTTC
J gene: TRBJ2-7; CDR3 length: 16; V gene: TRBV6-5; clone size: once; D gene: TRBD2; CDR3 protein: CASSYGLAGPFYEQYF; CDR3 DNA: TGTGCCAGCAGTTACGGATTAGCGGGGCCCTTCTACGAGCAGTACTTC
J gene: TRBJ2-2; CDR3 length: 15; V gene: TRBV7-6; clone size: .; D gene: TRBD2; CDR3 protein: CASSLISGGTGELFF; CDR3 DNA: TGTGCCAGCAGCTTAATATCGGGGGGCACCGGGGAGCTGTTTTTT
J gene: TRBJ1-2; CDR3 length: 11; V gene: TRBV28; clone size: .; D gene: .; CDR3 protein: CASRGTYGYTF; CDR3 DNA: TGTGCCAGCAGGGGCACCTATGGCTACACCTTC
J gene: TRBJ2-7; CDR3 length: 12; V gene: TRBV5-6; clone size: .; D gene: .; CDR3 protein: CASSLVNGEQYF; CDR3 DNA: TGTGCCAGCAGCTTGGTGAATGGCGAGCAGTACTTC
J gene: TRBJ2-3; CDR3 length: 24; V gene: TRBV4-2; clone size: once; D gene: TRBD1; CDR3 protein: CASSPLQGTGILGGSVGGTDTQYF; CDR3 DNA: TGTGCCAGCAGCCCCCTCCAGGGGACAGGGATCCTTGGCGGGAGCGTCGGTGGCACAGATACGCAGTATTTT
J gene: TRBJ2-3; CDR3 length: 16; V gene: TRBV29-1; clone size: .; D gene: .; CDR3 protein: CSVLRDGGFITDTQYF; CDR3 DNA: TGCAGCGTTCTTAGAGACGGGGGCTTTATCACAGATACGCAGTATTTT
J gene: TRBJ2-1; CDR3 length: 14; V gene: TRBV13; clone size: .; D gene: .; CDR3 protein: CASSLAAGYNEQFF; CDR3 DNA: TGTGCCAGCAGCTTAGCTGCCGGATACAATGAGCAGTTCTTC
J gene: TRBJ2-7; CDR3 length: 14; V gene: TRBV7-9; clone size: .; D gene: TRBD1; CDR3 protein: CASSKTGQVYEQYF; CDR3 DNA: TGTGCCAGCAGCAAAACGGGACAGGTCTACGAGCAGTACTTC
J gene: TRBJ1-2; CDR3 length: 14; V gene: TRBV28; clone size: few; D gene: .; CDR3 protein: CASSLGGPNYGYTF; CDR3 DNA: TGTGCCAGCAGTTTGGGGGGGCCAAACTATGGCTACACCTTC
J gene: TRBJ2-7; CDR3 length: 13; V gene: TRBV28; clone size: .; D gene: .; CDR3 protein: CASSLVEAYEQYF; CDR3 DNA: TGTGCCAGCAGTTTGGTGGAGGCCTACGAGCAGTACTTC
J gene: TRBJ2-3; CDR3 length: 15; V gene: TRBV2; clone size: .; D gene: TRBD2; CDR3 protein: CASSSSGTSTDTQYF; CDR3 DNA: TGTGCCAGCAGTAGCAGCGGGACCAGCACAGATACGCAGTATTTT
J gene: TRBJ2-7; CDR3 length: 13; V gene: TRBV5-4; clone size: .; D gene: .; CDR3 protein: CASSSSLSYEQYF; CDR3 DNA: TGTGCCAGCAGCTCGAGCCTCTCCTACGAGCAGTACTTC
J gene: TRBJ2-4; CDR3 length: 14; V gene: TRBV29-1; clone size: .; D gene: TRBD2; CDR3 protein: CSVVVAGGPTIQYF; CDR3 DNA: TGCAGCGTTGTGGTAGCGGGAGGGCCCACGATTCAGTACTTC
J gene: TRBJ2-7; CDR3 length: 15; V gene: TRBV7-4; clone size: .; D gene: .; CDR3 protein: CASILTPRRRYEQYF; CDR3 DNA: TGTGCCAGCATCCTGACTCCGCGGAGGCGATACGAGCAGTACTTC
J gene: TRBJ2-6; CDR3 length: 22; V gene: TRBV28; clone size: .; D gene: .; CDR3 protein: CASSLMGTLRQDRNSGANVLTF; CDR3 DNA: TGTGCCAGCAGTTTGATGGGGACTCTGAGACAGGACCGTAACTCTGGGGCCAACGTCCTGACTTTC
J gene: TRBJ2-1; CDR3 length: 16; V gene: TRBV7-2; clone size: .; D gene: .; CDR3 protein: CASSLFGTPKNNEQFF; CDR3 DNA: TGTGCCAGCAGCTTATTCGGGACTCCGAAAAACAATGAGCAGTTCTTC
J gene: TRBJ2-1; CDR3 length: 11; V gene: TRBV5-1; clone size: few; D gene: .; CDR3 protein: CASSLYNEQFF; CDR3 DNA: TGCGCCAGCAGCTTATACAATGAGCAGTTCTTC
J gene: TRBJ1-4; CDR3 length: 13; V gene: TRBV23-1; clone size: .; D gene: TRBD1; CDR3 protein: CASSQGTGEKLFF; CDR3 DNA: TGCGCCAGCAGTCAAGGGACAGGGGAAAAACTGTTTTTT
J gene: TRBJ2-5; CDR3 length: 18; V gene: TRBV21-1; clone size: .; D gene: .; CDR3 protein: CASSKFGTGQGRQETQYF; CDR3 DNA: TGTGCCAGCAGCAAATTTGGGACCGGACAGGGAAGACAAGAGACCCAGTACTTC
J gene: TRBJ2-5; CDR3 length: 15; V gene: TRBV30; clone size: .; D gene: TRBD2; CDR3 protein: CAWSKETSGQETQYF; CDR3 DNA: TGTGCCTGGAGTAAAGAGACTAGCGGGCAAGAGACCCAGTACTTC
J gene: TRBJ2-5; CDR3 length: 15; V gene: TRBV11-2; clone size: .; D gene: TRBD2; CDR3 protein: CASSTLLAGEETQYF; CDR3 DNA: TGTGCCAGCAGCACCCTACTAGCGGGAGAAGAGACCCAGTACTTC
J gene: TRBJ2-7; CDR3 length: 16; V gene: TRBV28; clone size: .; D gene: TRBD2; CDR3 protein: CASSLFPAGVLYEQYF; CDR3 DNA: TGTGCCAGCAGTTTATTCCCAGCGGGAGTTCTCTACGAGCAGTACTTC
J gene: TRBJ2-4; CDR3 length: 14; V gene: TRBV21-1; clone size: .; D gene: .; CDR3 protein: CASSKGGTKNIQYF; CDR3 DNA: TGTGCCAGCAGCAAAGGGGGAACCAAAAACATTCAGTACTTC
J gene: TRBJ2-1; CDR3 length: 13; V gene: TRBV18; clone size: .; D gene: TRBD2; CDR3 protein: CASGTSGNNEQFF; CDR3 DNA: TGTGCCAGCGGGACTAGCGGAAACAATGAGCAGTTCTTC
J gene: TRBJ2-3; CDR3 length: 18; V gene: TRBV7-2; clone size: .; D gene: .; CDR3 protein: CASSLEGVGGRVADTQYF; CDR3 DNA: TGTGCCAGCAGCTTAGAGGGGGTAGGAGGGAGGGTGGCAGATACGCAGTATTTT
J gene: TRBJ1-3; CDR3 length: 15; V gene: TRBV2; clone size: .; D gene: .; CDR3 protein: CASSTDSNSGNTIYF; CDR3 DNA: TGTGCCAGCAGCACGGACAGCAACTCTGGAAACACCATATATTTT
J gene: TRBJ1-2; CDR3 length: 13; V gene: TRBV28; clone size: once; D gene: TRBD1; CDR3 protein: CASTPGQGYGYTF; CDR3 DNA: TGTGCCAGCACTCCGGGACAGGGGTATGGCTACACCTTC
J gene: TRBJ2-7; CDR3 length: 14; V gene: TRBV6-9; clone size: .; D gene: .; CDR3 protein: CASSYRDRTYEQYF; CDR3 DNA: TGTGCCAGCAGTTACCGGGACCGGACTTACGAGCAGTACTTC
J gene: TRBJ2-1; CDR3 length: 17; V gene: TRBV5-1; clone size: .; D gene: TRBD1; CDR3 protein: CASSLTHSTGGRNEQFF; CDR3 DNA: TGCGCCAGCAGCTTAACCCACTCGACAGGGGGCAGGAATGAGCAGTTCTTC
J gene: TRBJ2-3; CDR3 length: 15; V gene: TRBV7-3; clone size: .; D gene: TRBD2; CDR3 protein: CASSWTSGSPDTQYF; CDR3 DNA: TGTGCCAGCAGCTGGACTAGCGGGAGCCCAGATACGCAGTATTTT
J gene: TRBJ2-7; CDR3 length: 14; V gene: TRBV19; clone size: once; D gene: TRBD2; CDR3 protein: CASSHTSGEYEQYF; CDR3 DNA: TGTGCCAGTAGCCATACTAGCGGGGAATACGAGCAGTACTTC
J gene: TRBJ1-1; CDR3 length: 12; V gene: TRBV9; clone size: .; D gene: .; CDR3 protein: CASSAPPTEAFF; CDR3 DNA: TGTGCCAGCAGTGCACCCCCCACTGAAGCTTTCTTT
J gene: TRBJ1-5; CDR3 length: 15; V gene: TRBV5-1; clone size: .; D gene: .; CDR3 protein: CASSPRGESNQPQHF; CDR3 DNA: TGCGCCAGCAGTCCGCGTGGGGAGAGCAATCAGCCCCAGCATTTT
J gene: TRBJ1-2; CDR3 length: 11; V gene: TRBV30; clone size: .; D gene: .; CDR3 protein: CAWRGGEGYTF; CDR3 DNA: TGTGCCTGGAGGGGGGGGGAAGGCTACACCTTC
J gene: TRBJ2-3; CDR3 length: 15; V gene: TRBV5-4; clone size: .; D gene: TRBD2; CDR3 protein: CASSPDPTSGDTQYF; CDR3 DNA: TGTGCCAGCAGCCCCGACCCGACTAGCGGAGATACGCAGTATTTT
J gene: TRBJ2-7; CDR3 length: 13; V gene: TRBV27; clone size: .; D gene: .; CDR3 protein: CASSFKASYEQYF; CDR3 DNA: TGTGCCAGCAGTTTTAAGGCTAGCTACGAGCAGTACTTC